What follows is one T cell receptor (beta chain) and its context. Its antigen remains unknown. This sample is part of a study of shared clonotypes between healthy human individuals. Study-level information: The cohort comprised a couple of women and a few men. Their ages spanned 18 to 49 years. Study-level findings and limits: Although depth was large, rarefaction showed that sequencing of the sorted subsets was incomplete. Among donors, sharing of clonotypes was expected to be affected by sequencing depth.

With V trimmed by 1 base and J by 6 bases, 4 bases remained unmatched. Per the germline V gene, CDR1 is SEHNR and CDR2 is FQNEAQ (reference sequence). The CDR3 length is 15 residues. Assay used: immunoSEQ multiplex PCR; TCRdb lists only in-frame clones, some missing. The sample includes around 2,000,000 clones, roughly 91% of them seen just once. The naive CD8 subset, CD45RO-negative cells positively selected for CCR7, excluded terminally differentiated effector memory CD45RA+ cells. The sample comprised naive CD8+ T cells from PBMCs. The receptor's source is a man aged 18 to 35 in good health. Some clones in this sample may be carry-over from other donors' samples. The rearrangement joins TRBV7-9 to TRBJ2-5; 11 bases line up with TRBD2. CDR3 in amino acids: CASSLVLAGGQTQYF. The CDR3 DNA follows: TGTGCCAGCAGCTTAGTCCTAGCGGGAGGACAGACCCAGTACTTC.